What follows describes a single T cell receptor beta chain. Germline V CDR1 and CDR2: SGDLS, YYNGEE. The CDR3 consists of 16 residues. V gave up 1 base and J gave up 0 bases; unmatched junction bases: 2. This entry belongs to a study of blood T cell repertoires in COVID-19. For the study at large: Sample material is recorded as cDNA or gDNA derived from T cells, B-cell-depleted T cells, or PBMCs.

As processed by the authors: It was from reference gene primer amplification that nucleated cell counts were estimated. TCRdb's table, derived via immunoSEQ multiplex PCR, lists solely in-frame clones and lacks some. V and J calls and clone size are those listed in that table; D and trimming were worked out from the DNA. The table has about 150,000 clones, 80% to 90% seen once; the top ten hold roughly 15%. The receptor was derived from a woman aged 40 to 50 with acute or convalescent COVID-19. The chain uses TRBV9 and TRBJ2-1, with 9 bases fitting TRBD2. The sequenced sample consisted of peripheral blood. This CDR3 reads CASSVRLADSYNEQFF. DNA of the CDR3: TGTGCCAGCAGCGTAAGACTAGCGGACTCCTACAATGAGCAGTTCTTC.